The clone carrying this T cell receptor beta chain was counted a few times. Its antigen remains unknown. This entry belongs to a study of T-cell memory formation after mild COVID-19. On the study more broadly: Clustering of TCRs was largely donor specific. Findings of the study overall: Several responding clones turned up in pre-infection memory, indicating that cross-reactive memory may have taken part. CD4/CD8 balance characterized clones contracting day 15 to 85, and CD4+ skew characterized later expanders. CD8+ contracting clones occupied EMRA, while CD4+ ones occupied mainly CM and EM.

Germline V lookup: CDR1 DFQATT, CDR2 SNEGSKA (reference sequence). Trimming shortened V by 1 base and J by 5 bases, and 14 bases separated the two germline ends. The CDR3 contains 14 residues. TCRdb analysed the 5' RACE reads with MiXCR anew, one entry per CDR3 protein. The repertoire holds a few hundred thousand distinct CDR3 sequences, with roughly 20% as singletons. The chain combines TRBV20-1 with TRBJ2-5, with TRBD2 as a possible D gene (7 bases). This clonotype was sampled from a man aged 18 to 29 who had mild COVID-19 (a few samples of this study predate the infection). Cell type and time point are not known. Material for sequencing was PBMCs or a T cell subset sorted from them (not recorded which). CDR3: CSARVGGAGETQYF. Here the CDR3 DNA reads TGCAGTGCTAGAGTAGGGGGGGCCGGGGAGACCCAGTACTTC.